This T cell receptor beta chain was sequenced during a study of shared clonotypes between healthy human individuals. Trimming shortened V by 3 bases and J by 2 bases, and 10 bases separated the two germline ends. CDR1 is SGHRS and CDR2 is YFSETQ in the germline V gene. This CDR3 region has 14 residues. Generated by immunoSEQ multiplex PCR, the TCRdb table keeps only in-frame clones and is missing some. The sample shows 2 million to 2.5 million clones, approximately 96% of them seen only once. Material: naive CD4+ T cells sorted from blood. Subset noted: CD45RA+ positively selected. This chain joins TRBV5-1 and TRBJ2-3; D is perhaps TRBD2 (6 bases). The TCR was taken from a man between 18 and 29 years old in good health. The CDR3 spells CASSSGTPTDTQYF. The CDR3, as DNA: TGCGCCAGCAGCTCCGGGACTCCCACAGATACGCAGTATTTT.